One and the same sample provided the 3 T cell receptor beta chains below, sequenced in a study of control samples from healthy donors and cancer patients. Method: immunoSEQ multiplex PCR; TCRdb's copy keeps in-frame clones and lacks some. Found here are around 85,000 clones, just under 95% of them singletons; the top ten hold 4.5% to 6%. Material: blood. These receptors were obtained from a woman under 30 in good health.

The V gene is TRBV7-2, the J gene TRBJ1-2; unclear D gene. The CDR3 loop spans 11 amino acids. V was trimmed by 5 bases and J by 8 bases, leaving 9 bases between them. Germline V CDR1 and CDR2: SGHTA, FQGNSA. CDR3 loop: CASSLHGGYTF. CDR3 bases: TGTGCCAGCAGCCTACACGGCGGCTACACCTTC.

This chain links TRBV6-5 with TRBJ2-5; 9 bases map to TRBD2. V was pared by 2 bases and J by 1 base, with 5 bases of the junction left unmatched. The CDR3 has 16 residues. Germline loops: CDR1 MNHEY, CDR2 SVGAGI. In DNA, the CDR3 is TGTGCCAGCAGTTACAGCGGGGGGAGAGGCCAAGAGACCCAGTACTTC. Its translation is CASSYSGGRGQETQYF.

The CDR3, as DNA: TGTGCCAGCAGTGAAATGACAGGTCGTCAGCCCCAGCATTTT. Its protein is CASSEMTGRQPQHF. V is TRBV6-4 and J is TRBJ1-5; the D gene is possibly TRBD1 (6 bases). This CDR3 has 14 amino acids. V was clipped by 3 bases and J by 6 bases, with 12 bases between them. CDR1 MRHNA and CDR2 SNTAGT come from the germline V gene.